These 32 T cell receptor beta chains originate from one sample sequenced in a study of T cell responses to AZD1222 COVID-19 vaccine. Here immunoSEQ multiplex PCR was the method, and the copy in TCRdb shows in-frame clones only, minus some. The repertoire consists of roughly 130,000 clones, with 88% occurring once and the leading ten covering around 19%. This specimen consisted of peripheral blood, obtained on day 0 of MenACWY control vaccination. These receptors came from an adult in good health.

The chain carries TRBV27 and TRBJ2-5; D perhaps matches TRBD2 (6 bases). Trimming stripped 0 bases from V and 4 bases from J, with 12 bases between. In germline, CDR1 is MNHEY, CDR2 SMNVEV (reference sequence). The CDR3 covers 15 residues. DNA of the CDR3: TGTGCCAGCAGTTTATCCGTCCCGGGACTAGAGACCCAGTACTTC. Translation: CASSLSVPGLETQYF.

V usage is TRBV3-1 (or the pseudogene TRBV3-2) and J usage is TRBJ2-7; possibly TRBD1 for D (5 bases). Germline lookup yields CDR1 LGHDT and CDR2 YNNKEL (reference sequence). This CDR3 spans 12 amino acids. Trimming removed 3 bases at V and 3 bases at J, with 6 bases between. CDR3 DNA: TGTGCCAGCAGCCACCAGGGCTACGAGCAGTACTTC. This codes for CASSHQGYEQYF.

V and J are TRBV7-8 and TRBJ2-2; TRBD1 matches at 10 bases. The CDR3 covers 16 residues. J lost 5 bases, V lost 5 bases, and 8 bases had no gene match. Germline lookup yields CDR1 SGHVS and CDR2 FQNEAQ. CDR3 residues: CASSPAGTGVTGELFF. CDR3 nucleotide sequence: TGTGCCAGCAGCCCGGCCGGGACAGGGGTGACCGGGGAGCTGTTTTTT.

The V gene is TRBV6-6, the J gene TRBJ2-5, with 9 bases matching TRBD2. The V gene's germline CDR1 is MNHNY and CDR2 SVGAGI (reference sequence). V lost 5 bases to trimming and J lost 1 base; unmatched junction nucleotides: 14. This CDR3 is built from 18 residues. The CDR3 is CASSHNLLAGRPQETQYF. The CDR3 DNA follows: TGTGCCAGCAGTCATAACCTACTAGCGGGCCGACCCCAAGAGACCCAGTACTTC.

The chain recombines TRBV2 with TRBJ2-1; TRBD2 is a possible D gene (6 bases). V was cut by 4 bases and J by 8 bases, with 18 bases left in between. Germline V gene sequence: CDR1 SNHLY, CDR2 FYNNEI. This CDR3 contains 15 residues. DNA for the CDR3: TGTGCCAGCAGTGTTACGGGAGCAAGGGAATATGAGCAGTTCTTC. Its protein is CASSVTGAREYEQFF.

V is TRBV5-6 and J is TRBJ2-1; 11 nucleotides match TRBD2. Germline CDR1 is SGHDT and CDR2 is YYEEEE. This CDR3 contains 16 residues. V lost 3 bases, J lost 4 bases, and 6 bases stayed unmatched. The DNA for the CDR3 is TGTGCCAGCAGCTCCCCGGGACTAGCGGTATACAATGAGCAGTTCTTC. It codes for CASSSPGLAVYNEQFF.

The chain employs TRBV7-3 and TRBJ2-5; 16 bases match TRBD2. CDR3 length equals 16 residues. Germline-derived CDR1 and CDR2 are SGHTA and FQGTGA. The V and J ends lost 4 bases and 5 bases, in that order; junction bases with no gene match: 4. The CDR3 nucleotides are TGTGCCAGCAGCTCCGGGACTAGCGGGAGGGCGGAGACCCAGTACTTC. The encoded protein is CASSSGTSGRAETQYF.

The chain is built from TRBV2 and TRBJ2-3; D might be TRBD1 or TRBD2, each matching 5 bases. V lost 3 bases and J lost 5, with 24 bases in between. This CDR3 region has 18 residues. CDR1 is SNHLY, CDR2 FYNNEI, per germline. The CDR3 bases are TGTGCCAGCAGTGACCCACTGGGGCGTGTCCTAGAGGGAGATACGCAGTATTTT. This codes for CASSDPLGRVLEGDTQYF.

The V gene is TRBV11-2, the J gene TRBJ1-4, with D uncertain. Germline V lookup: CDR1 SGHAT, CDR2 FQNNGV. V lost 4 bases to trimming and J lost 0 bases, with 12 bases between them. CDR3 length: 16 residues. CDR3 DNA sequence: TGTGCCAGCAGCTCAACCGAGGGAGCAACTAATGAAAAACTGTTTTTT. Protein product: CASSSTEGATNEKLFF. The whole variable domain, remainder taken from reference TRBV11-2 and TRBJ1-4, is EAGVAQSPRYKIIEKRQSVAFWCNPISGHATLYWYQQILGQGPKLLIQFQNNGVVDDSQLPKDRFSAERLKGVDSTLKIQPAKLEDSAVYLCASSSTEGATNEKLFFGSGTQLSVL.

The chain uses TRBV20-1 and TRBJ2-7, with 9 bases fitting TRBD1. Per germline, CDR1 DFQATT and CDR2 SNEGSKA (reference sequence). The CDR3 extends over 17 amino acids. Trimming took 3 bases from V and 4 from J; bases not matched to a gene: 16. The CDR3 reads CSASNPGQGKTSYEQYF. The CDR3 DNA sequence: TGCAGTGCTAGTAACCCGGGACAGGGAAAAACTTCGTACGAGCAGTACTTC.

The J gene is TRBJ2-2, the V gene TRBV20-1; D uncertain. The CDR3 length is 11 residues. CDR1 is DFQATT and CDR2 is SNEGSKA in the germline V gene (reference sequence). Trimming stripped 6 bases from V and 6 bases from J, with 8 bases between. The CDR3 sequence is CSARTSGELFF. In DNA, the CDR3 is TGCAGTGCAAGGACGTCCGGGGAGCTGTTTTTT.

This chain's CDR3 is CASSFKQGAGELFF. CDR3 nucleotides: TGTGCCAGCAGCTTCAAACAGGGGGCCGGGGAGCTGTTTTTT. The rearrangement uses TRBV7-6 and TRBJ2-2; 8 nucleotides line up with TRBD1. The CDR3 is made up of 14 amino acids. CDR1 is SGHVS, CDR2 FNYEAQ, per germline. The V gene end was trimmed by 3 bases and the J gene end by 6 bases; junction bases not matched to a gene: 3.

The rearrangement links TRBV11-2 to TRBJ1-2; D is perhaps TRBD1 (5 bases). V lost 5 bases, J lost 4 bases, and 14 bases lay in between. CDR3 length equals 14 residues. Germline V gives CDR1 SGHAT, CDR2 FQNNGV. The CDR3 DNA follows: TGTGCCAGCAGCCGGGACGTTGCTGCCTATGGCTACACCTTC. Amino acids: CASSRDVAAYGYTF.

V and J are TRBV6-1 and TRBJ1-2; 7 positions agree with TRBD1. J was trimmed by 9 bases and V by 2 bases; bases with no gene match: 3. The CDR3 is made up of 12 amino acids. The V gene's germline CDR1 is MNHNS and CDR2 SASEGT. The CDR3 reads CASSEWRGRYTF. The CDR3 nucleotides are TGTGCCAGCAGTGAATGGAGGGGGCGCTACACCTTC.

The chain is built from TRBV5-6 and TRBJ1-2, with D tentatively TRBD1 (5 bases). Trimming stripped 3 bases from V and 7 bases from J, with 19 bases between. This CDR3 spans 15 amino acids. Germline-derived CDR1 and CDR2 are SGHDT and YYEEEE. CDR3 nucleotides: TGTGCCAGCAGCTCTCCACCGACCAGGGAAGGTGGCTACACCTTC. Translated: CASSSPPTREGGYTF.

This rearrangement joins TRBV13 to TRBJ2-1; TRBD2 aligns across 12 bases. The CDR3 extends over 15 amino acids. Germline V gene sequence: CDR1 PRHDT, CDR2 FYEKMQ (reference sequence). The trim removed 5 bases at V and 9 bases at J, leaving 8 bases unmatched. The CDR3 bases are TGTGCCAGCAGCCTGACTAGCGGGAGAGTTCGTGAGCAGTTCTTC. Its protein product is CASSLTSGRVREQFF.

The chain links TRBV6-6 to TRBJ1-2; D might be TRBD1 (5 bases). Germline V CDR1 and CDR2: MNHNY, SVGAGI (reference sequence). The CDR3 covers 12 residues. With 6 bases removed from V and 4 bases from J, the gap between germline ends came to 9 bases. This chain's CDR3 is CASRGRSYGYTF. DNA of the CDR3: TGTGCCAGCAGGGGGCGTAGCTATGGCTACACCTTC.

This clone has a single count. The chain is built from TRBV23-1 and TRBJ1-3; TRBD1 agrees at 9 bases. TRBV23-1 is classed as an ORF, of uncertain function. CDR3 size: 18 residues. Trimming removed 4 bases from V and 0 bases from J; junction bases left unmatched: 10. The CDR3 here is CASSRGQGRIFSGNTIYF. For the CDR3, the DNA is TGCGCCAGCAGTCGGGGACAGGGCCGAATCTTCTCTGGAAACACCATATATTTT.

The J gene is TRBJ1-2, the V gene TRBV2; no reliable D call. This CDR3 contains 15 residues. V lost 6 bases to trimming and J lost 4 bases, with 18 bases between them. The germline V gene has CDR1 SNHLY and CDR2 FYNNEI. The CDR3, as DNA: TGTGCCAGCAGCTCAAGACCGAGGAGTAGCTATGGCTACACCTTC. Translated: CASSSRPRSSYGYTF.

This rearrangement joins TRBV6-5 to TRBJ1-2; 7 positions agree with TRBD1. The CDR3 consists of 16 residues. V dropped 0 bases and J dropped 2; count of bases not matched to a gene: 6. The V gene's germline CDR1 is MNHEY and CDR2 SVGAGI. CDR3 DNA: TGTGCCAGCAGTTACTCGAGGACAGGAGCCAACTATGGCTACACCTTC. Its translation: CASSYSRTGANYGYTF.

V is TRBV28 and J is TRBJ2-1; D perhaps matches TRBD1 (5 bases). The V end lost 4 bases, the J end lost 0 bases, and 7 bases lay between the germline ends. The CDR3 is 14 amino acids. Germline V lookup: CDR1 MDHEN, CDR2 SYDVKM. In DNA form, the CDR3 reads TGTGCCAGCAGTTATGACAGCTCCTACAATGAGCAGTTCTTC. Translating it yields CASSYDSSYNEQFF. The full variable domain, in which reference TRBV28 and TRBJ2-1 provide the parts outside the CDR3, is DVKVTQSSRYLVKRTGEKVFLECVQDMDHENMFWYRQDPGLGLRLIYFSYDVKMKEKGDIPEGYSVSREKKERFSLILESASTNQTSMYLCASSYDSSYNEQFFGPGTRLTVL.

This clone was observed a single time. The rearrangement uses TRBV18 and TRBJ2-5, with 14 bases lining up with TRBD2. Germline V gene lookup returns CDR1 KGHSH and CDR2 LQKENI. CDR3 length: 17 amino acids. V was clipped by 3 bases and J by 5 bases; unmatched bases: 8. In nucleotides, the CDR3 is TGTGCCAGCTCACCCCTCGGGACTAGCGGGAGAGGTGAGACCCAGTACTTC. It codes for CASSPLGTSGRGETQYF.

The chain employs TRBV6-5 and TRBJ2-7; either TRBD1 or TRBD2 may fit D (6 bases each). V lost 0 bases and J 3 bases, leaving 9 bases between the germline ends. Germline V gene data show CDR1 as MNHEY and CDR2 as SVGAGI. The CDR3 extends over 14 amino acids. In DNA, the CDR3 is TGTGCCAGCAGTTACTCGGGGGGCCTCTACGAGCAGTACTTC. Translation gives CASSYSGGLYEQYF.

The rearrangement uses TRBV28 and TRBJ1-1; D possibly corresponds to TRBD1 (6 bases). This CDR3 spans 15 amino acids. V was cut by 6 bases and J by 4 bases, with 18 bases left in between. The germline V gene encodes CDR1 MDHEN and CDR2 SYDVKM. The CDR3 DNA is TGTGCCAGCAGCAGAGCAGGGGTAAGGGGCACTGAAGCTTTCTTT. It codes for CASSRAGVRGTEAFF.

Only one count was recorded for this clone. V gene TRBV3-1 (or the pseudogene TRBV3-2) combines with J gene TRBJ2-3, with 11 bases aligning to TRBD2. This CDR3 spans 19 amino acids. Unmatched junction bases numbered 10, after V lost 0 bases and J lost 2 bases. Germline values: CDR1 LGHDT, CDR2 YNNKEL (reference sequence). As DNA, the CDR3 is TGTGCCAGCAGCCAAGAGGGACCCCTACTAGCGGGGGTCACAGATACGCAGTATTTT. Amino acid sequence: CASSQEGPLLAGVTDTQYF.

Only one count was recorded for this clone. This chain connects TRBV6-6 to TRBJ1-3, with 8 nucleotides matching TRBD1. Unmatched junction bases numbered 2, after V lost 0 bases and J lost 4 bases. CDR1 is MNHNY and CDR2 is SVGAGI in the germline V gene (reference sequence). This CDR3 comprises 15 residues. The CDR3 DNA is TGTGCCAGCAGTTACTCTGACAGGGGCGGAAACACCATATATTTT. Residues: CASSYSDRGGNTIYF.

The rearrangement uses TRBV4-1 and TRBJ2-2; D not resolved. The CDR3 spans 12 residues. Germline V gene sequence: CDR1 MGHRA, CDR2 YSYEKL. With 0 bases removed from V and 8 bases from J, the gap between germline ends came to 4 bases. The chain's CDR3 is CASSQDLGELFF. The CDR3 DNA follows: TGCGCCAGCAGCCAAGATTTGGGGGAGCTGTTTTTT.

The chain links TRBV2 to TRBJ2-2; no clear D gene. Trimming removed 6 bases from V and 4 bases from J, with 9 bases in between. Germline loops: CDR1 SNHLY, CDR2 FYNNEI. There are 13 residues in the CDR3. CDR3 nucleotides: TGTGCCAGCAGGATAATAACCACCGGGGAGCTGTTTTTT. Amino acid sequence: CASRIITTGELFF.

The genes are TRBV6-5 and TRBJ1-4, with no clear D. This CDR3 is 14 amino acids long. The V and J ends lost 6 bases and 5 bases respectively, with 13 bases between them. Germline lookup yields CDR1 MNHEY and CDR2 SVGAGI. The CDR3 DNA is TGTGCCAGCAGAAGAGCTGGGCCCAATGAAAAACTGTTTTTT. It codes for CASRRAGPNEKLFF.

This clone has a handful of counts. This rearrangement joins TRBV9 to TRBJ2-7; 10 bases align to TRBD2. The trim removed 0 bases at V and 7 bases at J, leaving 7 bases unmatched. This CDR3 contains 15 residues. The germline gives CDR1 SGDLS, CDR2 YYNGEE. The CDR3 region has the DNA TGTGCCAGCAGCGTAGACGGAACTAGCGGGATGGAGCAGTACTTC. Amino acids: CASSVDGTSGMEQYF. Full variable domain (rest looked up from reference TRBV9 and TRBJ2-7): DSGVTQTPKHLITATGQRVTLRCSPRSGDLSVYWYQQSLDQGLQFLIQYYNGEERAKGNILERFSAQQFPDLHSELNLSSLELGDSALYFCASSVDGTSGMEQYFGPGTRLTVT.

The V gene is TRBV2, the J gene TRBJ2-7; possibly TRBD2 for D (6 bases). Germline loops: CDR1 SNHLY, CDR2 FYNNEI. This CDR3 contains 14 residues. The V end lost 4 bases, the J end lost 3 bases, and 13 bases lay between the germline ends. The CDR3, as DNA: TGTGCCAGCAGTGTGGCGGGGCGTAGCTACGAGCAGTACTTC. Translation gives CASSVAGRSYEQYF.

J is TRBJ2-2 and V is TRBV5-1, with D perhaps matching TRBD1 or TRBD2 (6 bases each). The V end was cut by 1 base, the J end by 4 bases, with 14 bases between. The CDR3 has 16 amino acids. Germline V gene sequence: CDR1 SGHRS, CDR2 YFSETQ. Here the CDR3 reads CASSLSGGVGTGELFF. DNA of the CDR3: TGCGCCAGCAGCTTGTCCGGGGGCGTTGGCACCGGGGAGCTGTTTTTT. The variable domain in full, completed from reference TRBV5-1 and TRBJ2-2, reads KAGVTQTPRYLIKTRGQQVTLSCSPISGHRSVSWYQQTPGQGLQFLFEYFSETQRNKGNFPGRFSGRQFSNSRSEMNVSTLELGDSALYLCASSLSGGVGTGELFFGEGSRLTVL.